This TCR beta chain came from a study of blood T cell repertoires in COVID-19 (TCRdb year 2020). Concerning the study at large: Samples covering the acute and convalescent phases of COVID-19 were provided by collaborators in the United States, Italy and Spain. The prospective study material was composed of cDNA or gDNA derived from T cells, B-cell-depleted T cells, or PBMCs. Subjects who had been exposed to COVID-19, were actively infected with it, or had recovered from it provided the deeply sampled blood TCRbeta repertoires that made up the dataset. The repertoires were released in a freely available public database intended as a resource for research on the immune response to SARS-CoV-2. The samples were drawn from two sources: the first 160 participants of the ongoing ImmuneRACE study, and 1,200 or so subjects contributed by 6 global collaborators. Nearly every sample came with metadata listing a de-identified subject ID, COVID-19 status, age in years and sex. Where available, HLA class I and class II types were obtained from metadata supplied by the sample provider rather than from assay-based typing. The full study reports these points: The amount of clinical and demographic metadata varied by source and participant and was provided uncurated.

Enrolling through a virtual design, the prospective study's participants ranged in age from about 18 to 100 years and lived across roughly 23 United States geographic areas. In the prospective study, participants were assigned to cohorts based on the clinical history participants reported in a screening survey and a study questionnaire. Recovered participants in ImmuneRACE Cohort 3 were defined as having two consecutive negative NP/OP PCR tests, clearance from a healthcare professional, or resolution of symptoms. In the prospective study, mobile phlebotomists collected whole blood, serum and a nasopharyngeal or oropharyngeal swab from each participant. Participants in the prospective study had the option to provide additional blood draws and questionnaires over an approximately 2-month period. Prospective study blood samples were shipped either frozen or at room temperature before DNA extraction.

TCRbeta CDR3 regions were amplified from genomic DNA using the immunoSEQ Assay, a bias-controlled multiplex PCR. Concerning the study's data processing: Within the assay, amplification of reference gene primers was used to estimate how many nucleated cells each sample contained. To quantify the absolute abundance of each unique TCRbeta CDR3 rearrangement, sequence reads were collapsed and filtered. Productive Simpson clonality was computed per sample as the square root of Simpson's diversity index over productive rearrangements. TCRdb retrieved this table from immuneACCESS and kept in-frame rearrangements only. Not all clones are present; in checked studies, unresolved V genes account for under half, and no reason is known for the remainder. The D gene and trimming were derived from the DNA, and the V and J assignments and clone size from that table. The table for this sample lists more than 300,000 clones; approximately 92% of them were counted only once. The ten biggest clones cover under 20% of the sample.

From the germline V gene, CDR1 is SGHTA and CDR2 is FQGNSA. V is shortened by 1 base, J by 0 bases, and the region joining them spans 13 bases. The CDR3 contains 17 residues, cysteine and phenylalanine counted. The sequence is cut down to CDR3 DNA, 51 bases in frame from base 1. This clone was detected a few times. No cognate antigen has been identified for it. No base quality information exists; no much larger clone differs at one position. The receptor was derived from a woman in her 30s who had recovered from COVID-19. The sequenced material came from PBMCs or T cells enriched from blood (not recorded which). The sequence joins TRBV7-2 to TRBJ1-3; D gene: possibly TRBD1, on 6 matching bases. The CDR3 here reads CASSLVSGQSSGNTIYF. The nucleotide sequence reads as follows: TGTGCCAGCAGCTTAGTTTCAGGACAGAGCTCTGGAAACACCATATATTTT.